The clone carrying this TCR beta chain was seen a single time. What it binds is not known. TCRdb's table, derived via immunoSEQ multiplex PCR, lists solely in-frame clones and lacks some. This table has over 150,000 clones, 88% appearing once. The sample is drawn from a study of T cell responses to AZD1222 COVID-19 vaccine. Study-wide results and caveats: Targets within unmutated variant regions were reportedly found for nearly half of spike-specific TCRs.

Sequencing was performed on peripheral blood, taken on day 0 of AZD1222 vaccination. The receptor's source is an adult in good health.

The CDR3 loop is CASSQDIREFGAFF. CDR3 nucleotides: TGTGCCAGCAGCCAAGATATTAGGGAGTTCGGGGCTTTCTTT. The gene calls are TRBV3-1 (or the pseudogene TRBV3-2) and TRBJ1-1; D is undetermined. CDR1 and CDR2 (germline): LGHDT, YNNKEL (reference sequence). The CDR3 is made up of 14 amino acids. Trimming cost V 0 bases and J 11 bases, with 16 bases left between them.